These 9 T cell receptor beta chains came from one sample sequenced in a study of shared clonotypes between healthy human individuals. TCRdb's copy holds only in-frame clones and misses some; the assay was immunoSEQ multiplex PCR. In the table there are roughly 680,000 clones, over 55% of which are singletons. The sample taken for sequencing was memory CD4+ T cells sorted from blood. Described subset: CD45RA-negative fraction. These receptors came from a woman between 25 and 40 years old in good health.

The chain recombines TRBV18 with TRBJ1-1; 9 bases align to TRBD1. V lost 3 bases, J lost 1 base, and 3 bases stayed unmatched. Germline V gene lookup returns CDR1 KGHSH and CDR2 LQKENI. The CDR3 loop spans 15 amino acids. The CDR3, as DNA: TGTGCCAGCTCACCTTGGGACAGGGCGAACACTGAAGCTTTCTTT. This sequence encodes CASSPWDRANTEAFF. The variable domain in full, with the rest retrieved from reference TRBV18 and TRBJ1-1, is NAGVMQNPRHLVRRRGQEARLRCSPMKGHSHVYWYRQLPEEGLKFMVYLQKENIIDESGMPKERFSAEFPKEGPSILRIQQVVRGDSAAYFCASSPWDRANTEAFFGQGTRLTVV.

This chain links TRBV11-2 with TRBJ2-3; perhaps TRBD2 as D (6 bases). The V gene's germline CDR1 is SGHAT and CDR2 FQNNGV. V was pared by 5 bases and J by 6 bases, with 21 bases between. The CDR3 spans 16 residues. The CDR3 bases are TGTGCCAGCAGCCCACCTCCTTGGAGGGAGTTGGATACGCAGTATTTT. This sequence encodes CASSPPPWRELDTQYF.

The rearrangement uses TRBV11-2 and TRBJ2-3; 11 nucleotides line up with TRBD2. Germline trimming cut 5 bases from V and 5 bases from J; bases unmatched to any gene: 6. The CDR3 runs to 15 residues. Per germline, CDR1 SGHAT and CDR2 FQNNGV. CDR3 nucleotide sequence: TGTGCCAGCAGCACAGTAGCGGGAGGGGGAGATACGCAGTATTTT. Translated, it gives CASSTVAGGGDTQYF.

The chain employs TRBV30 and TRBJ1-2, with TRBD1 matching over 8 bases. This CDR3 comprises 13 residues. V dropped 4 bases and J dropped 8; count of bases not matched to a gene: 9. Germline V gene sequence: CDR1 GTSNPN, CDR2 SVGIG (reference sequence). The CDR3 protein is CAWKFQGAGGYTF. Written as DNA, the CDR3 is TGTGCCTGGAAGTTCCAGGGGGCAGGAGGCTACACCTTC.

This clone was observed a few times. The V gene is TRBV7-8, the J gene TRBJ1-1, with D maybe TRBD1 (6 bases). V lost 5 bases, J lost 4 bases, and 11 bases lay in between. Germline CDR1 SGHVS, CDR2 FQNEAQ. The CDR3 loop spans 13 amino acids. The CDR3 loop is CASSPQGTTEAFF. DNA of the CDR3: TGTGCCAGCAGCCCACAGGGAACCACTGAAGCTTTCTTT.

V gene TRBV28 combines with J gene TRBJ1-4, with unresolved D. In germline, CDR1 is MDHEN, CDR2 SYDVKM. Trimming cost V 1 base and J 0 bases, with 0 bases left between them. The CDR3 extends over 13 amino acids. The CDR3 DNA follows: TGTGCCAGCAGTTTATCAACTAATGAAAAACTGTTTTTT. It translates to CASSLSTNEKLFF.

The CDR3, as DNA: TGTGCCAGCAGTTCTGCAGGGGGCATGCCCCAGCATTTT. Translating gives CASSSAGGMPQHF. V is TRBV27 and J is TRBJ1-5; 8 bases are shared with TRBD1. V dropped 4 bases and J dropped 9; count of bases not matched to a gene: 5. The germline CDR1 and CDR2 sequences are MNHEY and SMNVEV (reference sequence). The CDR3 is 13 residues long.

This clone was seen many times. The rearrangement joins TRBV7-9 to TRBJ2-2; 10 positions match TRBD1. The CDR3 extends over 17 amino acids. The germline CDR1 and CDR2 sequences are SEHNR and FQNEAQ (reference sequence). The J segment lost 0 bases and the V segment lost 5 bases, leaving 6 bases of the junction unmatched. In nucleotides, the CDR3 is TGTGCCAGCAGCATCCCGACAGGGGGCCCGAACACCGGGGAGCTGTTTTTT. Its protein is CASSIPTGGPNTGELFF.

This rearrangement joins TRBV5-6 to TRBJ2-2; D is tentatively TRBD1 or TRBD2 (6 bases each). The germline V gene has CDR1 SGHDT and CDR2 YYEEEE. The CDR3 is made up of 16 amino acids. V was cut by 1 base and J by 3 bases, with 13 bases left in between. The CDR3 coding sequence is TGTGCCAGCAGCTTGTGGAGGGGGGAGTACACCGGGGAGCTGTTTTTT. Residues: CASSLWRGEYTGELFF.